The clone carrying this T cell receptor beta chain has only a few counts. These data come from a study of patients and donors after allogeneic stem cell transplantation. Germline CDR1 and CDR2: SGHAT and FQNNGV. The CDR3 totals 19 residues. Unmatched junction bases numbered 11, after V lost 3 bases and J lost 0 bases. TCRdb passed the RT-PCR reads through MiXCR, listing each CDR3 protein once. The sample includes about 960,000 distinct CDR3 sequences, more than 15% seen only once; the top ten take around 6%. The receptor was isolated from a human donor who was either an allogeneic HSCT recipient or a stem cell or donor lymphocyte infusion donor (not recorded which). It is not recorded whose cells these are; they may come from a transplant donor. Sequenced: blood, either unsorted or a sorted T cell fraction (not recorded which). The chain uses TRBV11-2 and TRBJ2-1, with 10 positions matching TRBD2. CDR3 amino acids: CASSFVSGGAQSSYNEQFF. CDR3 nucleotide sequence: TGTGCCAGCAGCTTCGTCAGCGGGGGGGCTCAGAGCTCCTACAATGAGCAGTTCTTC.